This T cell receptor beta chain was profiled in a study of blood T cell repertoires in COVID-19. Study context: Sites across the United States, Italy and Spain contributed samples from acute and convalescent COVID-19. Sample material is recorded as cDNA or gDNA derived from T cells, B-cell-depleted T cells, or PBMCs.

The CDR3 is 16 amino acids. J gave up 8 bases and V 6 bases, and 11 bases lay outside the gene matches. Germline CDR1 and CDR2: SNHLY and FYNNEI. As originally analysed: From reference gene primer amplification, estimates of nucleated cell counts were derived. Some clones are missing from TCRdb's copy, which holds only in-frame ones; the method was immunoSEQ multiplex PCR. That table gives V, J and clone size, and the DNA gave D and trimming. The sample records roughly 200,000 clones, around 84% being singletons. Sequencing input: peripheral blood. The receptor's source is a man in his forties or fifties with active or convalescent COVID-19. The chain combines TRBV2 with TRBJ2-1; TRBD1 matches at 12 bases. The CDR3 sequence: CASRSFAGTGGDEQFF. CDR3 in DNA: TGTGCCAGCAGGTCCTTCGCCGGGACAGGGGGCGATGAGCAGTTCTTC.